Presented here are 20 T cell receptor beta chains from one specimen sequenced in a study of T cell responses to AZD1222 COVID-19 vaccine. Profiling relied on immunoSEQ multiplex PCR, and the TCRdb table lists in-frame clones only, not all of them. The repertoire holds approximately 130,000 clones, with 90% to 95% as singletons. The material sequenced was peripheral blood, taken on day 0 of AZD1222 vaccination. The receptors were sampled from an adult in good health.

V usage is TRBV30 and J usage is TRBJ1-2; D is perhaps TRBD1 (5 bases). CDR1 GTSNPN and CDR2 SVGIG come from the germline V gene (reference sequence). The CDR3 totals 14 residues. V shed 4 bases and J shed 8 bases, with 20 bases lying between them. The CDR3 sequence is CAWKAGMLESGYTF. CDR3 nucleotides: TGTGCCTGGAAGGCAGGGATGTTGGAATCGGGCTACACCTTC.

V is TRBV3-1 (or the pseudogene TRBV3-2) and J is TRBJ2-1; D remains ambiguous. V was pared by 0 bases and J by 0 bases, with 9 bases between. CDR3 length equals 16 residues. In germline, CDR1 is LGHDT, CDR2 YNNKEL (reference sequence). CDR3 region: CASSQEDRNSYNEQFF. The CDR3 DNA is TGTGCCAGCAGCCAAGAGGACCGCAACTCCTACAATGAGCAGTTCTTC.

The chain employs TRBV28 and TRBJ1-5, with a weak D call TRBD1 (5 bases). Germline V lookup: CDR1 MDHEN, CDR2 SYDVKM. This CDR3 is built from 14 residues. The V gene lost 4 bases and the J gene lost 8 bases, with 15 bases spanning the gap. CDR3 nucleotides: TGTGCCAGCAGTTCCCAGCGGGCGGGGGAGCCCCAGCATTTT. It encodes CASSSQRAGEPQHF.

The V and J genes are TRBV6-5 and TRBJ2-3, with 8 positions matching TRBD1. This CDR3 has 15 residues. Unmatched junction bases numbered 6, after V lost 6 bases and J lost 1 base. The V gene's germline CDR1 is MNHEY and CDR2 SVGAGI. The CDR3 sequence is CASSQQGVGTDTQYF. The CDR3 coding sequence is TGTGCCAGCAGCCAACAGGGGGTTGGCACAGATACGCAGTATTTT.

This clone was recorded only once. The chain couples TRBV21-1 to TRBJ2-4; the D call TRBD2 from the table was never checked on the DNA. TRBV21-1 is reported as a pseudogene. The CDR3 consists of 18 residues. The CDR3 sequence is CASSNQGVTSGGANIQYF. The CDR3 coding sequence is TGTGCCAGCAGCAACCAAGGCGTCACTAGCGGGGGGGCAAACATTCAGTACTTC.

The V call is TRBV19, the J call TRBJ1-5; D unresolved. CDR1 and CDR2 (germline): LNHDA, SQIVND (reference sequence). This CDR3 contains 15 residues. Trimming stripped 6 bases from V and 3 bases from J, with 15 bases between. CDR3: CASSLGAPHNQPQHF. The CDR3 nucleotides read TGTGCCAGTAGCCTGGGTGCGCCGCACAATCAGCCCCAGCATTTT.

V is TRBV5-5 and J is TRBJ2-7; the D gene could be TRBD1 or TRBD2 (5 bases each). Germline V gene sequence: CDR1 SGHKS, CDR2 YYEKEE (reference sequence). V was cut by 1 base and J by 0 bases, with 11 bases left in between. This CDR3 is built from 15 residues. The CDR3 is CASSLIGDASYEQYF. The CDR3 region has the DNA TGTGCCAGCAGCTTGATTGGGGACGCCTCCTACGAGCAGTACTTC.

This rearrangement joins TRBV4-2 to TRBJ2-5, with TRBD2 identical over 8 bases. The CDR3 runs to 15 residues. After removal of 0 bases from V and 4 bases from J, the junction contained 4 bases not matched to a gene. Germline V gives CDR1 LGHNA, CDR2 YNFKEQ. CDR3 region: CASSQEAAGGETQYF. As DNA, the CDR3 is TGTGCCAGCAGCCAAGAGGCGGCGGGAGGAGAGACCCAGTACTTC.

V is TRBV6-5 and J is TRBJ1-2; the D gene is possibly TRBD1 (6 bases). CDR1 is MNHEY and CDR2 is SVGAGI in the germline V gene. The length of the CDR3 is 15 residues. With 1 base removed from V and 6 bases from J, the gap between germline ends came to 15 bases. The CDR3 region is CASSYLSDRRDGYTF. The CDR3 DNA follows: TGTGCCAGCAGTTACTTAAGTGACAGGAGGGATGGCTACACCTTC.

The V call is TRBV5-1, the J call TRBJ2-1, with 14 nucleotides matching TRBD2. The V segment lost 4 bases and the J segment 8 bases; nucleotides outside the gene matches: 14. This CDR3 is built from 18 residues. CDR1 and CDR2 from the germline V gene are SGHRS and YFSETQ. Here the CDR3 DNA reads TGCGCCAGCAGCCCCTCGACTAGCGGGAGGGCCCGGAGCGATGAGCAGTTCTTC. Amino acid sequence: CASSPSTSGRARSDEQFF.

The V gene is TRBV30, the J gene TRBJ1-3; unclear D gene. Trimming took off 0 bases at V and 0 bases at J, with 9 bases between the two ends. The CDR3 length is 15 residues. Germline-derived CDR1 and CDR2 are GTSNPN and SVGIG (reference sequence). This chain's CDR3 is CAWSVLGLSGNTIYF. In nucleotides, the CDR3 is TGTGCCTGGAGTGTATTAGGGCTCTCTGGAAACACCATATATTTT.

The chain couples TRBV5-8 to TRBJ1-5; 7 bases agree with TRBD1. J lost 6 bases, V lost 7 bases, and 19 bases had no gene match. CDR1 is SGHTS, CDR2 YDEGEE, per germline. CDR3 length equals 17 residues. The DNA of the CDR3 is TGTGCCAGCGAGCCCTCCTGGGCAGGGGGTGTAGGTCAGCCCCAGCATTTT. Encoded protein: CASEPSWAGGVGQPQHF.

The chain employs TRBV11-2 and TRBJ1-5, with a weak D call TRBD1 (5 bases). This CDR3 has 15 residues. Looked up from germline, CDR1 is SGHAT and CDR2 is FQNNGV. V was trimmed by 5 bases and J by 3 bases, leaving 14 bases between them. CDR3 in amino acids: CASSPSGTTNQPQHF. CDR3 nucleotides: TGTGCCAGCAGCCCCTCCGGGACTACCAATCAGCCCCAGCATTTT.

The CDR3 DNA is TGTGCCAGCATCCCCAGGCATCTTAACCAAGAGACCCAGTACTTC. It yields the protein CASIPRHLNQETQYF. J is TRBJ2-5 and V is TRBV28; no firm D call. V dropped 7 bases and J dropped 0 bases, with 15 bases sitting between them. CDR1 and CDR2 from the germline V gene are MDHEN and SYDVKM. This CDR3 has 15 residues.

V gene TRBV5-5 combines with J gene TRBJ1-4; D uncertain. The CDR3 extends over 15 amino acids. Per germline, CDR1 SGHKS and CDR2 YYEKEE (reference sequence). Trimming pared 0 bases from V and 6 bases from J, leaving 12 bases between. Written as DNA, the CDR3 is TGTGCCAGCAGCTTGGGGGCCATGGTTGATGAAAAACTGTTTTTT. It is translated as CASSLGAMVDEKLFF.

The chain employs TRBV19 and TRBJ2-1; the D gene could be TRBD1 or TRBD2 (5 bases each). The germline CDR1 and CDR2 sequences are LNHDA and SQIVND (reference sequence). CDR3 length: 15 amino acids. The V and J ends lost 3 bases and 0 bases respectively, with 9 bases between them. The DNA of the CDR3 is TGTGCCAGTAGTATGTGGGGACCCTCCTACAATGAGCAGTTCTTC. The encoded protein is CASSMWGPSYNEQFF. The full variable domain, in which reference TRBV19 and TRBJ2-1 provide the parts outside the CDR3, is DGGITQSPKYLFRKEGQNVTLSCEQNLNHDAMYWYRQDPGQGLRLIYYSQIVNDFQKGDIAEGYSVSREKKESFPLTVTSAQKNPTAFYLCASSMWGPSYNEQFFGPGTRLTVL.

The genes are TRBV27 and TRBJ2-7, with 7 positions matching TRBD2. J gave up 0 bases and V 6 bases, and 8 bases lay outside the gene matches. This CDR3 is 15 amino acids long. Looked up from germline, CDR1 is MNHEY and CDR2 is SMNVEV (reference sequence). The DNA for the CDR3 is TGTGCCAGCAGGCATTCTAGCGGAAACTCCTACGAGCAGTACTTC. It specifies CASRHSSGNSYEQYF.

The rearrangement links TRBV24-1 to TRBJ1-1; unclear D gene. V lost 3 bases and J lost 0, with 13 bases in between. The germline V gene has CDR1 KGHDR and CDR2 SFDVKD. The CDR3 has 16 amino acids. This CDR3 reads CATSDGSSGMNTEAFF. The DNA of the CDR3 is TGTGCCACCAGTGATGGGTCCTCGGGAATGAACACTGAAGCTTTCTTT.

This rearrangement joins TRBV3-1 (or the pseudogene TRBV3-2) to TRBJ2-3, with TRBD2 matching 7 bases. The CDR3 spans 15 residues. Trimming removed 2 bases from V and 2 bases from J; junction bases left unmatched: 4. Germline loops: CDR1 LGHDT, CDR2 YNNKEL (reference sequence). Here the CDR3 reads CASSQMSGTTDTQYF. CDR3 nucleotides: TGTGCCAGCAGCCAAATGAGCGGGACCACAGATACGCAGTATTTT.

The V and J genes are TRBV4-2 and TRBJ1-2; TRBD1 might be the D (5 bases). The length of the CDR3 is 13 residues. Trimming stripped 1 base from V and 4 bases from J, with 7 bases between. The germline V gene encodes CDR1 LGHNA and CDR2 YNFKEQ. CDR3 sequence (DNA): TGTGCCAGCAGCCAAGGACAGACCTATGGCTACACCTTC. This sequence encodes CASSQGQTYGYTF.